The T cell receptor beta chain described here comes from a study of cytomegalovirus exposure and HLA in healthy donors. Study-wide points: Associated with HLA alleles at 0.05 false discovery rate in a later analysis were 15,000 to 20,000 TCR beta sequences.

Germline V CDR1 and CDR2: ENHRY, SYGVKD. CDR3 length equals 13 residues. Trimming removed 6 bases at V and 5 bases at J, with 13 bases between. PCR was performed using 60 Vbeta and 13 Jbeta primers. Here immunoSEQ multiplex PCR was the method, and the copy in TCRdb shows in-frame clones only, minus some. This sample yields approximately 170,000 clones, of which roughly four fifths are seen a single time; 2% to 2.5% belongs to the top ten. This clone was seen a single time. Its antigen is as yet unknown. The sample comprised PBMCs. This chain connects TRBV10-3 to TRBJ1-1, with a tentative D call TRBD1 (6 bases). The clonotype comes from a woman aged 25-40 years in good health and CMV-seropositive. CDR3 amino acids: CAIRTGRGTEAFF. CDR3 sequence (DNA): TGTGCCATCAGGACAGGTCGGGGAACTGAAGCTTTCTTT.